This is a list of T cell receptor beta chains from one sample in a study of blood T cell repertoires in COVID-19. Sequencing used immunoSEQ multiplex PCR; TCRdb keeps in-frame clones, though not all of them. The sample holds 200,000 or so clones; 80% to 90% are singletons and the top ten take around 3%. Sequenced: peripheral blood. These receptors came from a man aged 60 to 75 with acute or convalescent COVID-19. The CDR3 runs from the conserved cysteine through the conserved F or W. D genes are given only for firm matches. Part of the rows lack a size; the others show once, few, many or a class for expanded clones.

clone size: -; D gene: -; J gene: TRBJ2-5; V gene: TRBV5-8; CDR3 DNA: TGTGCCAGCAGCGCATCTAGGACCCAGTACTTC; CDR3 protein: CASSASRTQYF
clone size: -; D gene: -; J gene: TRBJ2-7; V gene: TRBV5-3; CDR3 DNA: TGTGCCAGAAGCCCCAGTGACGACAGCGAAACCTCCTACGAGCAGTACTTC; CDR3 protein: CARSPSDDSETSYEQYF
clone size: few; D gene: TRBD1; J gene: TRBJ1-6; V gene: TRBV27; CDR3 DNA: TGTGCCACCCAGGGGGGTAGCTCCTATAATTCACCCCTCCACTTT; CDR3 protein: CATQGGSSYNSPLHF
clone size: few; D gene: -; J gene: TRBJ2-1; V gene: TRBV2; CDR3 DNA: TGTGCCAGTAATACAGGGTATGGGGATGAGCAGTTCTTC; CDR3 protein: CASNTGYGDEQFF
clone size: -; D gene: TRBD1; J gene: TRBJ2-7; V gene: TRBV19; CDR3 DNA: TGTGCCAGTAGTAGCCTGGACAGGGTCTGGGACGAGCAGTACTTC; CDR3 protein: CASSSLDRVWDEQYF
clone size: -; D gene: -; J gene: TRBJ2-5; V gene: TRBV2; CDR3 DNA: TGTGCCAGCAGTGAAGCTGGACAGCTGGTCGAGACCCAGTACTTC; CDR3 protein: CASSEAGQLVETQYF
clone size: -; D gene: TRBD1; J gene: TRBJ1-2; V gene: TRBV7-8; CDR3 DNA: TGTGCCAGCAGCGTCCGGGACAGGGGGCTCTATGGCTACACCTTC; CDR3 protein: CASSVRDRGLYGYTF
clone size: few; D gene: TRBD2; J gene: TRBJ2-7; V gene: TRBV30; CDR3 DNA: TGTGCCTGGAGTGTTCTAAGCGGGATTAAGCAGTACTTC; CDR3 protein: CAWSVLSGIKQYF
clone size: -; D gene: TRBD1; J gene: TRBJ1-2; V gene: TRBV6-5; CDR3 DNA: TGTGCCAGCAGTTACCTACAGGGGCATGGCTACACCTTC; CDR3 protein: CASSYLQGHGYTF
clone size: -; D gene: TRBD1; J gene: TRBJ1-6; V gene: TRBV27; CDR3 DNA: TGTGCCAGCAGTTGGGGGACAGGGTATAATTCACCCCTCCACTTT; CDR3 protein: CASSWGTGYNSPLHF
clone size: -; D gene: TRBD1; J gene: TRBJ2-1; V gene: TRBV27; CDR3 DNA: TGTGCCAGCAGTTACTTGGGACAGAACAATGAGCAGTTCTTC; CDR3 protein: CASSYLGQNNEQFF
clone size: -; D gene: TRBD2; J gene: TRBJ2-3; V gene: TRBV27; CDR3 DNA: TGTGCCAGCAGACCGGGACTAGCAACCCCAGGGCGCGATACGCAGTATTTT; CDR3 protein: CASRPGLATPGRDTQYF
clone size: -; D gene: TRBD1; J gene: TRBJ1-2; V gene: TRBV20-1; CDR3 DNA: TGCAGTGCTAGTCCCGGGACAGGGGGCAATGGCTACACCTTC; CDR3 protein: CSASPGTGGNGYTF
clone size: -; D gene: TRBD2; J gene: TRBJ2-2; V gene: TRBV2; CDR3 DNA: TGTGCCAGCAGTCGACTAGCGGGAGGCACCGGGGAGCTGTTTTTT; CDR3 protein: CASSRLAGGTGELFF
clone size: -; D gene: TRBD1; J gene: TRBJ1-1; V gene: TRBV6-1; CDR3 DNA: TGTGCCAGCAGTGAACATGAAAGACAGGGAAACACTGAAGCTTTCTTT; CDR3 protein: CASSEHERQGNTEAFF
clone size: -; D gene: TRBD1; J gene: TRBJ1-5; V gene: TRBV7-8; CDR3 DNA: TGTGCCAGCAGCTTTGGTGCCAGGGGGTATCAGCCCCAGCATTTT; CDR3 protein: CASSFGARGYQPQHF
clone size: -; D gene: TRBD1; J gene: TRBJ1-2; V gene: TRBV28; CDR3 DNA: TGTGCCAGCATACCAACCGGGACAGGGACCCTCTCCTATGGCTACACCTTC; CDR3 protein: CASIPTGTGTLSYGYTF
clone size: -; D gene: TRBD2; J gene: TRBJ2-1; V gene: TRBV6-4; CDR3 DNA: TGTGCCAGCAGTGACTCCCCTCTGTACAGCGGGAGTGCTGACAATGAGCAGTTCTTC; CDR3 protein: CASSDSPLYSGSADNEQFF